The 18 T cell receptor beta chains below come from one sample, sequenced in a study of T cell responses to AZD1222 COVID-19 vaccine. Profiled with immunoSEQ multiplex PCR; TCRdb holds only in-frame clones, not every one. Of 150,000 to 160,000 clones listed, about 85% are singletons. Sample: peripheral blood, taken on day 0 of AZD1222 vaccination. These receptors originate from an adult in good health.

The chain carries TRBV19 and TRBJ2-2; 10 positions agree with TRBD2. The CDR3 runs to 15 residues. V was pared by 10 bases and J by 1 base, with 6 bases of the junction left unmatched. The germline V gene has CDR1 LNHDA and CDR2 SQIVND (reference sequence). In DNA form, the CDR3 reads TGTGCCACCTATAGCGGGGGGCAGAACACCGGGGAGCTGTTTTTT. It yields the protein CATYSGGQNTGELFF.

The CDR3 region is CASSRLAGVPGELFF. For the CDR3, the DNA is TGTGCCAGCAGTCGGCTAGCGGGGGTCCCCGGGGAGCTGTTTTTT. V and J are TRBV6-2 or TRBV6-3 and TRBJ2-2; 10 bases are shared with TRBD2. The J segment lost 6 bases and the V segment lost 5 bases, leaving 6 bases of the junction unmatched. The CDR3 consists of 15 residues. Germline CDR1 and CDR2: MNHEY and SVGEGT.

CDR3 residues: CASSPRYYSYEQYF. The CDR3 coding sequence is TGTGCCAGCAGCCCCAGGTATTACTCCTACGAGCAGTACTTC. This chain uses TRBV5-6 with TRBJ2-7; D not certain. The V gene lost 4 bases and the J gene lost 0 bases, with 11 bases spanning the gap. The CDR3 is 14 amino acids. Per the germline V gene, CDR1 is SGHDT and CDR2 is YYEEEE.

This CDR3 reads CASSLAFLGSGNTIYF. CDR3 in DNA: TGCGCCAGCAGCTTGGCATTTCTAGGCTCTGGAAACACCATATATTTT. J is TRBJ1-3 and V is TRBV5-1, with D uncertain. The CDR3 length is 16 residues. The germline V gene encodes CDR1 SGHRS and CDR2 YFSETQ. V shed 0 bases and J shed 0 bases, with 10 bases lying between them.

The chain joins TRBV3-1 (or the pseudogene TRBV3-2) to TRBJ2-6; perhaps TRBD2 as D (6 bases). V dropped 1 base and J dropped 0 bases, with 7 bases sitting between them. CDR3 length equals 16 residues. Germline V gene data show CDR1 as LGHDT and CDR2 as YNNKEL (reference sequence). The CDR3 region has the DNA TGTGCCAGCAGCCAAGCGGGGGTCTCTGGGGCCAACGTCCTGACTTTC. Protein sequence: CASSQAGVSGANVLTF.

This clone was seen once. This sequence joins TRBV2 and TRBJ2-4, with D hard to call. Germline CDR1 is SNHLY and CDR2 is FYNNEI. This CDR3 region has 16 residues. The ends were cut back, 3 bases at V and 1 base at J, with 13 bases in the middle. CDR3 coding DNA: TGTGCCAGCAGTGACGCGGCGGCGCTCGCCAAAAACATTCAGTACTTC. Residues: CASSDAAALAKNIQYF.

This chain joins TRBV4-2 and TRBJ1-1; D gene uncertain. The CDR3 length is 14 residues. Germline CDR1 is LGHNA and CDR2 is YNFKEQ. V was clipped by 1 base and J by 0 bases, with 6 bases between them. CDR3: CASSQGTMNTEAFF. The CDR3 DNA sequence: TGTGCCAGCAGCCAAGGGACGATGAACACTGAAGCTTTCTTT.

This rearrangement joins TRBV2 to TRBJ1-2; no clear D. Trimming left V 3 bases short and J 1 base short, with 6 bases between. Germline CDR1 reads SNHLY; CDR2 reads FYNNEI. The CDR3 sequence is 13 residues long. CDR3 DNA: TGTGCCAGCAGTGACAGTCTTAACTATGGCTACACCTTC. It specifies CASSDSLNYGYTF.

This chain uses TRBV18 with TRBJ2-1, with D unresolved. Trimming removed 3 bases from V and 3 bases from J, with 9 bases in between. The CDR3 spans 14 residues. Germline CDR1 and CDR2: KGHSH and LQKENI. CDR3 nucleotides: TGTGCCAGCTCACCGGCTAGTCTCTACAATGAGCAGTTCTTC. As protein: CASSPASLYNEQFF.

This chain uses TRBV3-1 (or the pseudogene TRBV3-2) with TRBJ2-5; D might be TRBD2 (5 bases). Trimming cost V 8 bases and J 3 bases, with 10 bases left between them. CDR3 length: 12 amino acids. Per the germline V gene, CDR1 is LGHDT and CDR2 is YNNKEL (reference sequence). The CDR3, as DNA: TGTGCCAGCCTAGAGGGTAAAGAGACCCAGTACTTC. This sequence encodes CASLEGKETQYF.

For the CDR3, the DNA is TGTGCCAGCAGCGTAGGTGCAGAGGGGGGTCAGCCCCAGCATTTT. Amino acid sequence: CASSVGAEGGQPQHF. This chain links TRBV9 with TRBJ1-5, with D perhaps TRBD1 (6 bases). Per germline, CDR1 SGDLS and CDR2 YYNGEE. V lost 0 bases to trimming and J lost 6 bases, with 13 bases between them. This CDR3 is 15 amino acids long.

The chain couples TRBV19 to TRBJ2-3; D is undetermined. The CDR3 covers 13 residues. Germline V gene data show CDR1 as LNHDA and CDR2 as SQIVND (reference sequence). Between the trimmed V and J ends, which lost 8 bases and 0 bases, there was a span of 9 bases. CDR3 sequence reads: CASSDGSTDTQYF. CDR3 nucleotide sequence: TGTGCCAGTTCGGACGGTAGCACAGATACGCAGTATTTT. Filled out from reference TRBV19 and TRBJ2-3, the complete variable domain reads DGGITQSPKYLFRKEGQNVTLSCEQNLNHDAMYWYRQDPGQGLRLIYYSQIVNDFQKGDIAEGYSVSREKKESFPLTVTSAQKNPTAFYLCASSDGSTDTQYFGPGTRLTVL.

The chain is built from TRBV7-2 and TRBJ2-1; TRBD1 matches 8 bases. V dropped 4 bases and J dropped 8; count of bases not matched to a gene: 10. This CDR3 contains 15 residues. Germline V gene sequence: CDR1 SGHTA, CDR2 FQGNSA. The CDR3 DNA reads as TGTGCCAGCAGCTCCCGGACAGGGCTTCACGATGAGCAGTTCTTC. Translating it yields CASSSRTGLHDEQFF.

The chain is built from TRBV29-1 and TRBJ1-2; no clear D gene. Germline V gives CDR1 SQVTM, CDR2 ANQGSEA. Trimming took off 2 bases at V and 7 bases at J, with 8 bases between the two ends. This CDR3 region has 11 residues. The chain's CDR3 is CSVESLPGYTF. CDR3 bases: TGCAGCGTTGAATCCCTCCCTGGCTACACCTTC.

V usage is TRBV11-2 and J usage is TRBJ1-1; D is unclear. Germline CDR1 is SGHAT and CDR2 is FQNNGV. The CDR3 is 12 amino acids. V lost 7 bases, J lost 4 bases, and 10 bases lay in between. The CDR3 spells CASKEGVTEAFF. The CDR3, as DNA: TGTGCCAGCAAGGAGGGAGTCACTGAAGCTTTCTTT.

CDR3: CASSSGPLPGNTIYF. As DNA, the CDR3 is TGTGCCAGCAGCTCGGGACCTCTGCCTGGAAACACCATATATTTT. The V gene is TRBV7-2, the J gene TRBJ1-3, with D possibly being TRBD1 (5 bases). V lost 4 bases to trimming and J lost 2 bases, with 12 bases between them. The V gene's germline CDR1 is SGHTA and CDR2 FQGNSA. CDR3 length: 15 residues.

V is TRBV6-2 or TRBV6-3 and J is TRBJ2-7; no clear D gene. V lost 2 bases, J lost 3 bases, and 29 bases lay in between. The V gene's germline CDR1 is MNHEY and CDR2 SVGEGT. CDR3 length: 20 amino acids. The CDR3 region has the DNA TGTGCCAGCAGTTACCAAGTACGGACCGTGGAGAGGCAACTCCACTACGAGCAGTACTTC. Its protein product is CASSYQVRTVERQLHYEQYF.

The CDR3 nucleotides read TGTGCCAGCAGCTACCCACCGGGACTAGCGGGGGAGTCAGATACGCAGTATTTT. This codes for CASSYPPGLAGESDTQYF. V usage is TRBV11-3 and J usage is TRBJ2-3; 14 bases are shared with TRBD2. CDR3 length: 18 amino acids. Germline values: CDR1 SGHNT, CDR2 YENEEA. The ends lost 4 bases at V and 4 bases at J; junction bases unmatched: 10.